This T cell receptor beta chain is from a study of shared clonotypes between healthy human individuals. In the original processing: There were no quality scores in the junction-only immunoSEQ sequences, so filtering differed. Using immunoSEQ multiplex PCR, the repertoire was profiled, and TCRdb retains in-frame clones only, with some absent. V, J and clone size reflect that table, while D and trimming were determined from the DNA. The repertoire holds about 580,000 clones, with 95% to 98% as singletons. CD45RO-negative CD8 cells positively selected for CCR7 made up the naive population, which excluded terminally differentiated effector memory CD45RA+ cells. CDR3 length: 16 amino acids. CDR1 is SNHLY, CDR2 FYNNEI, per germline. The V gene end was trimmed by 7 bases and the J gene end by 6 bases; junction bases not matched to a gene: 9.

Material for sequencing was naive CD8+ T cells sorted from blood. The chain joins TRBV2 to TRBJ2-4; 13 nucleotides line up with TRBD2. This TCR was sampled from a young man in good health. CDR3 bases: TGTGCCAGCACCGCCGGGACTAGCGGGATGGGAAACATTCAGTACTTC. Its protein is CASTAGTSGMGNIQYF.